This T cell receptor beta chain was sequenced in a study of Ad26.COV2.S vaccination and SARS-CoV-2 variants. Regarding treatment: 15 to 20 received Ad26.COV2.S at low or high dose, single or two shots; about five received placebo; per-sample allocation not given. Day 63 following the first vaccine or placebo injection was when the samples were taken. Assay used: immunoSEQ multiplex PCR; TCRdb lists only in-frame clones, some missing. Counted here are hundreds of thousands of clones, roughly 90% occurring once; the ten biggest clones make up roughly 1.5%. Trimming removed 0 bases from V and 2 bases from J, with 11 bases in between. This CDR3 spans 15 amino acids. Germline-derived CDR1 and CDR2 are MNHEY and SVGAGI.

Sequenced here: peripheral blood, sampled in a trial of Ad26.COV2.S vaccine versus placebo. This chain joins TRBV6-5 and TRBJ2-7; weak D call: TRBD1 (5 bases). This sequence originates from a person between 18 and 65 years old who received the Ad26.COV2.S COVID-19 vaccine or a placebo. CDR3 bases: TGTGCCAGCAGTTACTCTAGACAGAGACCCTACGAGCAGTACTTC. This translates into CASSYSRQRPYEQYF.